The 29 T cell receptor beta chains listed next were all sequenced from one sample in a study of blood T cell repertoires in COVID-19 (TCRdb year 2020). The protocol used for the library was the immunoSEQ multiplex PCR assay. In TCRdb, the immuneACCESS table is reduced to in-frame sequences with V and J assigned. These tables do not hold every clone; where another copy was compared, an unresolved V gene accounts for under half, and the others remain unexplained. The sample data list a few hundred thousand clones, and 65% to 85% of these were observed just once. 3.4% of the sample goes to the ten largest clones. The sequencing input was PBMCs or T cells enriched from blood (not recorded which). The receptors here all came from a man over 45 who had recovered from COVID-19.

V gene TRBV7-2 combines with J gene TRBJ2-2, with 11 bases lining up with TRBD2. CDR1 is SGHTA, CDR2 FQGNSA, per germline. Unmatched junction bases numbered 4, after V lost 1 base and J lost 6 bases. There are 16 residues in the CDR3. The CDR3 sequence: CASSLEIAGGAGELFF. The CDR3 DNA reads TGTGCCAGCAGCTTAGAAATAGCGGGAGGGGCCGGGGAGCTGTTTTTT.

The V and J genes are TRBV18 and TRBJ2-5; D might be TRBD2 (5 bases). The V end was cut by 1 base, the J end by 2 bases, with 14 bases between. CDR1 KGHSH and CDR2 LQKENI come from the germline V gene. The CDR3 has 16 residues. CDR3 protein: CASSPRSGGEQETQYF. Written as DNA, the CDR3 is TGTGCCAGCTCACCACGTTCCGGAGGAGAACAAGAGACCCAGTACTTC.

The chain is built from TRBV28 and TRBJ2-1; D gene unclear. The CDR3 runs 14 residues. Germline-derived CDR1 and CDR2 are MDHEN and SYDVKM. V gave up 7 bases and J gave up 2 bases, with 12 bases separating them. The CDR3 sequence is CASKERPPYNEQFF. CDR3 DNA: TGTGCCAGCAAGGAGAGGCCGCCCTACAATGAGCAGTTCTTC.

The chain combines TRBV7-3 with TRBJ2-7, with D perhaps TRBD1 (5 bases). Germline lookup yields CDR1 SGHTA and CDR2 FQGTGA. Trimming shortened V by 3 bases and J by 2 bases, and 11 bases separated the two germline ends. CDR3 size: 14 residues. Here the CDR3 reads CASSFGRGPYEQYF. CDR3 in DNA: TGTGCCAGCAGCTTTGGTAGGGGTCCCTACGAGCAGTACTTC.

The chain has TRBV5-1 and TRBJ2-1, with 9 bases identical to TRBD1. CDR3 size: 16 residues. V lost 8 bases and J lost 9; bases outside the gene matches: 18. CDR1 is SGHRS and CDR2 is YFSETQ in the germline V gene. CDR3 region: CARNPDRDRVFGEQFF. In nucleotides, the CDR3 is TGCGCCAGAAACCCCGACCGGGACAGGGTGTTCGGTGAGCAGTTCTTC.

The chain is built from TRBV6-2 or TRBV6-3 and TRBJ1-6; D unclear. The CDR3 totals 15 residues. V lost 4 bases and J lost 5, with 12 bases in between. Germline V lookup: CDR1 MNHEY, CDR2 SVGEGT. CDR3 nucleotide sequence: TGTGCCAGCAGTTTGCGGGTAGGGAATAATTCACCCCTCCACTTT. Translation gives CASSLRVGNNSPLHF.

This clone was detected only once. This chain uses TRBV4-1 with TRBJ1-2; possible D gene TRBD1, 6 bases. Trimming took off 4 bases at V and 3 bases at J, with 9 bases between the two ends. The germline V gene has CDR1 MGHRA and CDR2 YSYEKL. The CDR3 has 13 amino acids. CDR3 DNA: TGCGCCAGCAGCCGGACAGAAGACTATGGCTACACCTTC. Amino acid sequence: CASSRTEDYGYTF.

The chain carries TRBV19 and TRBJ1-2, with a weak D call TRBD1 (6 bases). The germline V gene has CDR1 LNHDA and CDR2 SQIVND (reference sequence). Trimming pared 6 bases from V and 4 bases from J, leaving 9 bases between. The CDR3 totals 12 residues. The CDR3 is CASRGQGYGYTF. The CDR3 bases are TGTGCCAGTAGGGGACAAGGCTATGGCTACACCTTC. The variable domain in full, with the rest retrieved from reference TRBV19 and TRBJ1-2, is DGGITQSPKYLFRKEGQNVTLSCEQNLNHDAMYWYRQDPGQGLRLIYYSQIVNDFQKGDIAEGYSVSREKKESFPLTVTSAQKNPTAFYLCASRGQGYGYTFGSGTRLTVV.

J is TRBJ1-3 and V is TRBV18, with D tentatively TRBD1 (5 bases). This CDR3 contains 17 residues. Per the germline V gene, CDR1 is KGHSH and CDR2 is LQKENI. V gave up 2 bases and J gave up 2 bases, with 16 bases separating them. The CDR3 bases are TGTGCCAGCTCACCAAGAGGTGTCAGGGTGGCTGGAAACACCATATATTTT. This translates into CASSPRGVRVAGNTIYF.

The chain employs TRBV4-3 and TRBJ2-5; TRBD1 agrees at 11 bases. CDR3 size: 14 residues. Germline V gives CDR1 LGHNA, CDR2 YSLEER. V was clipped by 5 bases and J by 3 bases; unmatched bases: 2. CDR3 nucleotide sequence: TGCGCCAGCAGCAGGGGACAGGGGGAAGAGACCCAGTACTTC. It is translated as CASSRGQGEETQYF.

As regards this clone: This sample includes further DNA sequences coding for the same CDR3. This chain links TRBV11-2 with TRBJ1-6; 9 bases agree with TRBD1. Germline trimming cut 5 bases from V and 10 bases from J; bases unmatched to any gene: 6. The CDR3 is made up of 14 amino acids. The germline CDR1 and CDR2 sequences are SGHAT and FQNNGV. The CDR3 here is CASSRDRVNSPLHF. The CDR3 DNA reads TGTGCCAGCAGCCGGGACAGGGTGAACTCACCCCTCCACTTT.

This clone was counted a single time. This sequence joins TRBV7-8 and TRBJ1-5; possible D gene TRBD1, 5 bases. CDR3 length equals 16 residues. From germline, CDR1 is SGHVS and CDR2 FQNEAQ. Between the trimmed V and J ends, which lost 0 bases and 2 bases, there was a span of 11 bases. In DNA, the CDR3 is TGTGCCAGCAGCTTAGCGGGGCCTTGGGGCAATCAGCCCCAGCATTTT. Translated: CASSLAGPWGNQPQHF.

The chain has TRBV6-5 and TRBJ2-1; 7 nucleotides match TRBD2. The CDR3 runs to 15 residues. J gave up 0 bases and V 6 bases, and 5 bases lay outside the gene matches. CDR1 is MNHEY, CDR2 SVGAGI, per germline. The chain's CDR3 is CASRTSSRSYNEQFF. For the CDR3, the DNA is TGTGCCAGCAGGACTAGCTCCCGCTCCTACAATGAGCAGTTCTTC.

V is TRBV9 and J is TRBJ1-6; 11 bases fit TRBD1. This CDR3 has 15 residues. Germline CDR1 SGDLS, CDR2 YYNGEE. V trimming: 2 bases; J trimming: 8 bases; junction bases outside the gene matches: 3. CDR3 region: CASSVQDRGHSPLHF. The CDR3 DNA reads TGTGCCAGCAGCGTCCAGGACAGGGGGCATTCACCCCTCCACTTT.

This rearrangement joins TRBV5-6 to TRBJ2-1; D remains unclear. This CDR3 has 15 amino acids. Trimming cost V 2 bases and J 4 bases, with 13 bases left between them. The germline V gene encodes CDR1 SGHDT and CDR2 YYEEEE. The CDR3 nucleotides read TGTGCCAGCAGCTTCTTTAGGAACGGGTACAATGAGCAGTTCTTC. Protein product: CASSFFRNGYNEQFF.

The count of this clone is one. The chain employs TRBV12-5 and TRBJ1-2; TRBD1 is a possible D gene (6 bases). The CDR3 contains 14 residues. V shed 2 bases and J shed 2 bases, with 9 bases lying between them. The germline V gene encodes CDR1 LGHNT and CDR2 FRNRAP. CDR3 amino acids: CASGLSTGNYGYTF. The CDR3 DNA reads TGTGCTAGTGGTTTGTCCACAGGGAACTATGGCTACACCTTC.

The chain is built from TRBV18 and TRBJ1-4; 7 positions agree with TRBD1. The CDR3 has 16 amino acids. From germline, CDR1 is KGHSH and CDR2 LQKENI. The junction had 9 bases not matched to a gene; V was cut back by 0 bases and J by 8 bases. CDR3 bases: TGTGCCAGCTCACCACCGGGGGCAGGGGGTCGAGAAAAACTGTTTTTT. Its protein product is CASSPPGAGGREKLFF.

V and J are TRBV9 and TRBJ1-6; a possible D gene is TRBD1 (6 bases). CDR1 is SGDLS and CDR2 is YYNGEE in the germline V gene. CDR3 length equals 15 residues. V was pared by 3 bases and J by 7 bases, with 14 bases between. In DNA, the CDR3 is TGTGCCAGCAGCGCCAGGGGTCTGGGAAATTCACCCCTCCACTTT. It translates to CASSARGLGNSPLHF.

The chain employs TRBV19 and TRBJ2-1, with D tentatively TRBD2 (5 bases). Trimming cost V 6 bases and J 9 bases, with 9 bases left between them. The CDR3 is made up of 11 amino acids. Germline CDR1 is LNHDA and CDR2 is SQIVND (reference sequence). In nucleotides, the CDR3 is TGTGCCAGTAGGTTAGGAGGTGAGCAGTTCTTC. Translated: CASRLGGEQFF.

This clone was picked up a small number of times. J is TRBJ1-4 and V is TRBV2; 8 nucleotides match TRBD1. Germline V gene sequence: CDR1 SNHLY, CDR2 FYNNEI. With V trimmed by 6 bases and J by 8 bases, 2 bases remained unmatched. The CDR3 has 12 amino acids. As DNA, the CDR3 is TGTGCCAGCAGCGGGACAGGAGAAAAACTGTTTTTT. Translating it yields CASSGTGEKLFF.

The J gene is TRBJ2-7, the V gene TRBV5-1; 10 bases match TRBD1. The junction had 8 bases not matched to a gene; V was cut back by 1 base and J by 4 bases. Germline loops: CDR1 SGHRS, CDR2 YFSETQ. The CDR3 runs to 16 residues. CDR3 sequence (DNA): TGCGCCAGCAGCTTGAAGGGGGACAGGGGCGAGTACGAGCAGTACTTC. It codes for CASSLKGDRGEYEQYF.

To note about this clone: Compared with germline, one end of the junction differs, possibly owing to a read error. The V call is TRBV27, the J call TRBJ2-7; possible D gene TRBD2, 6 bases. The CDR3 length is 14 residues. Germline loops: CDR1 MNHEY, CDR2 SMNVEV (reference sequence). The CDR3 DNA reads as TGTGCCAGCACCGCGGGACGGCGTTCCTCCGAGCAGTACTTC. It is translated as CASTAGRRSSEQYF.

This chain connects TRBV12-3 or TRBV12-4 to TRBJ1-2; no reliable D call. The CDR3 is 13 amino acids. V lost 3 bases, J lost 1 base, and 6 bases lay in between. CDR3 protein: CASSFDINYGYTF. The CDR3 DNA is TGTGCCAGCAGTTTCGACATTAACTATGGCTACACCTTC.

The DNA of the CDR3 is TGTGCCAGTAGTTTCCCGACAGGGACTAACTATGGCTACACCTTC. It specifies CASSFPTGTNYGYTF. V and J are TRBV19 and TRBJ1-2, with TRBD1 identical over 7 bases. The CDR3 loop spans 15 amino acids. Germline V gives CDR1 LNHDA, CDR2 SQIVND (reference sequence). V lost 5 bases to trimming and J lost 0 bases; unmatched junction nucleotides: 6.

This rearrangement joins TRBV29-1 to TRBJ1-2; D is undetermined. V lost 5 bases, J lost 0 bases, and 19 bases lay in between. Germline CDR1 reads SQVTM; CDR2 reads ANQGSEA. There are 16 residues in the CDR3. This CDR3 is CSVKGLPRRANYGYTF. The CDR3 DNA reads as TGCAGCGTTAAGGGCCTCCCGCGGAGGGCTAACTATGGCTACACCTTC. Full variable domain (rest looked up from reference TRBV29-1 and TRBJ1-2): SAVISQKPSRDICQRGTSLTIQCQVDSQVTMMFWYRQQPGQSLTLIATANQGSEATYESGFVIDKFPISRPNLTFSTLTVSNMSPEDSSIYLCSVKGLPRRANYGYTFGSGTRLTVV.

The chain combines TRBV14 with TRBJ2-7; TRBD2 matches at 8 bases. The germline V gene encodes CDR1 SGHDN and CDR2 FVKESK. V lost 4 bases to trimming and J lost 4 bases; unmatched junction nucleotides: 12. The CDR3 loop spans 16 amino acids. CDR3 protein: CASSPGEWKRGYEQYF. The CDR3, as DNA: TGTGCCAGCAGCCCCGGGGAGTGGAAGCGGGGGTACGAGCAGTACTTC.

The gene calls are TRBV15 and TRBJ2-7, with 7 bases lining up with TRBD2. This CDR3 has 14 residues. Per the germline V gene, CDR1 is LNHNV and CDR2 is YYDKDF (reference sequence). V lost 3 bases, J lost 0 bases, and 2 bases stayed unmatched. The CDR3 DNA reads as TGTGCCACCAGCAGCGGGAGGAGCTCCTACGAGCAGTACTTC. Protein sequence: CATSSGRSSYEQYF.

The chain couples TRBV30 to TRBJ2-7; no reliable D call. The CDR3 has 12 residues. From germline, CDR1 is GTSNPN and CDR2 SVGIG (reference sequence). Trimming removed 1 base at V and 0 bases at J, with 4 bases between. CDR3 bases: TGTGCCTGGAGTGGAGACTCCTACGAGCAGTACTTC. This codes for CAWSGDSYEQYF.

This chain joins TRBV5-1 and TRBJ1-5, with D unresolved. CDR3 length: 16 amino acids. Trimming took off 4 bases at V and 7 bases at J, with 21 bases between the two ends. Germline lookup yields CDR1 SGHRS and CDR2 YFSETQ. CDR3 in DNA: TGCGCCAGCAGCCCCGGGGTACTGAACCGTGAGCAGCCCCAGCATTTT. As protein: CASSPGVLNREQPQHF. Drawing the rest from reference TRBV5-1 and TRBJ1-5, the complete variable domain is KAGVTQTPRYLIKTRGQQVTLSCSPISGHRSVSWYQQTPGQGLQFLFEYFSETQRNKGNFPGRFSGRQFSNSRSEMNVSTLELGDSALYLCASSPGVLNREQPQHFGDGTRLSIL.